This entry concerns a single TCR beta chain. This clone has a single count. Its antigen specificity is not known. Within one base of it there is no much larger clone, and no base qualities were kept. The data derive from a study of shared clonotypes between healthy human individuals (dated by TCRdb to between 2020 and 2021). In terms of the full investigation: Three men and a couple of women, aged 18 to 49 years, made up the cohort. For each donor, three plates each were used for CD4 naive and CD4 memory, two plates were used for CD8 naive, and one plate was used for CD8 memory. Per donor, leukapheresis produced somewhere between about 0.9 and 10 billion PBMCs. To estimate repertoire size and how much clonotypes are shared between individuals, the study performed deep sequencing of blood TCR repertoires from roughly five healthy adults. To increase sequencing depth and limit assay-specific biases, different laboratories used diverse techniques to prepare libraries and sequence TCR repertoires. Overall study results and their limits: The genetic and exposure-history diversity represented was limited by the small number of donors. Compared with non-shared clonotypes, the clonotypes found in all four sorted-subset donors had higher generation probabilities. Larger estimated clonotype richness was generally found for naive subsets than for memory subsets. When several donors were compared, the shared fraction of clonotypes was about 5.4% for naive CD4, 3.5% to 4% for naive CD8, 2.3% for memory CD4, and 0.4% for memory CD8. Sampling was restricted to blood, and TCR repertoires in tissues likely differ from the TCR repertoires found in blood. Pairwise subsampling led to the expectation that sequencing depth would affect the degree of clonotype sharing among donors. Incomplete sequencing was indicated by rarefaction of sorted-subset datasets, despite the large sequencing depth.

Healthy HIV-negative adults with no recently reported acute infections or vaccinations were included as donors. Every donor was a Caucasian adult residing in Nashville, Tennessee, USA. Magnetic negative selection was used to enrich CD4+ T cells, after which naive cells were positively selected on CD45RA and the negative fraction became the memory subset. Blood was collected by leukapheresis, and PBMCs were isolated by Ficoll-Histopaque density gradient centrifugation and then cryopreserved in liquid nitrogen vapor phase. Purity and quantity of every magnetically sorted T cell population were checked by analytical flow cytometry. Each sorted fraction had its genomic DNA isolated and then quantified by UV absorbance on a Nanodrop 2000c. V is reduced by 4 bases and J by 0 bases, leaving a spacing of 7 bases between them. The CDR3 runs 14 residues from the cysteine to the phenylalanine. CDR3 DNA only is kept here, 42 bases in frame from base 1. Sequences MRHNA (CDR1) and SNTAGT (CDR2) are obtained from the germline V gene.

Using the deep immunoSEQ assay, TCR CDR3 regions were amplified from genomic DNA by multiplex PCR. Extracted genomic DNA from each cell subset was distributed evenly across all wells of several immunoSEQ 96-well plates, and each plate was treated as a replicate. For sorted subsets, about 210 ng of genomic DNA, equivalent to 25,000 to 35,000 T cell genomes, went into each replicate PCR. Purified libraries were quantified with a Qubit 3.0 fluorometer, sized on a Bioanalyzer 2100, and re-quantified with the KAPA Library Quantification kit. Every immunoSEQ 96-well plate was sequenced on a separate single-read 150-cycle Illumina NextSeq 550 flow cell. Regarding the original processing steps: Because only junctional sequences without quality scores were contained in the immunoSEQ output, filtering matching that applied to full-length reads could not be performed. To assign V/J genes and CDR3, sequences were annotated against IMGT germline references using PyIR, a Python wrapper for IgBLAST v1.9. Reads were filtered out if the reads had weak V/J assignments (E-value above 1e-6), no CDR3, stop codons, out-of-frame junctions, or ambiguous translated residues. A V3J clonotype was defined by an identical inferred V gene, J gene, and CDR3 amino acid sequence. Percentage overlap between repertoires was computed as shared unique clonotypes divided by the size of the smaller repertoire. RTK rarefaction, the Chao1 estimator, and Recon v2.1 estimates of unobserved clonotypes were used to assess repertoire richness. Generation probabilities for all TCRbeta clonotypes obtained by the gDNA method from four donors were computed using OLGA. Here the immuneACCESS table is served through TCRdb, limited to in-frame sequences with V and J called. Missing clones are a known gap in these copies; in checked studies unresolved V genes cover under half, and the rest lacks a known reason. V and J calls and clone size are given by that table; D and trimming were obtained from the DNA. The sample table contains some 2,000,000 clones; only one count was recorded for 85% to 95% of them. The ten largest clonotypes hold around 0.13% of the sample.

The sequencing input was naive CD4+ T cells sorted from blood. The cell subset or site label of this sample denotes: CD45RA+ positively selected. The rearrangement combines TRBV6-4 with TRBJ1-5, with the D gene too uncertain to name. The receptor was derived from a man between 18 and 29 years old in good health. The CDR3 reads CASSAQHSNQPQHF. The nucleotide sequence is given as TGTGCCAGCAGTGCCCAACATAGCAATCAGCCCCAGCATTTT.